These 22 T cell receptor beta chains originate from one sample sequenced in a study of cytomegalovirus exposure and HLA in healthy donors. The primer mix had 60 Vbeta and 13 Jbeta primers. Clones were sequenced by immunoSEQ multiplex PCR, and TCRdb holds only the in-frame ones, with some missing. The repertoire holds under 250,000 clones, with around 80% as singletons. The sequenced sample was PBMCs. All receptors come from a man aged 18-30 years in good health and CMV-seronegative.

The rearrangement joins TRBV6-1 to TRBJ2-5; D might be TRBD2 (6 bases). Trimming pared 3 bases from V and 0 bases from J, leaving 14 bases between. The germline V gene encodes CDR1 MNHNS and CDR2 SASEGT. CDR3 length: 16 amino acids. The CDR3 DNA is TGTGCCAGCAGTGACCCCGGGGGAGGACACCAAGAGACCCAGTACTTC. Its protein is CASSDPGGGHQETQYF.

The V gene is TRBV18, the J gene TRBJ2-7; TRBD2 aligns across 7 bases. Trimming took 6 bases from V and 3 from J; bases not matched to a gene: 11. The CDR3 is made up of 15 amino acids. Germline V lookup: CDR1 KGHSH, CDR2 LQKENI. In DNA form, the CDR3 reads TGTGCCAGCTCCCCTCTAGCGGAGGGGTTCTACGAGCAGTACTTC. Translation: CASSPLAEGFYEQYF.

The chain combines TRBV29-1 with TRBJ2-7, with 13 bases identical to TRBD2. The CDR3 is made up of 13 amino acids. Germline assignment: CDR1 SQVTM and CDR2 ANQGSEA. V lost 7 bases, J lost 4 bases, and 4 bases stayed unmatched. Here the CDR3 reads CSARTSGSYEQYF. Written as DNA, the CDR3 is TGCAGCGCCAGGACTAGCGGGAGTTACGAGCAGTACTTC.

This clone appeared a single time. Relative to the germline gene, one junction end is altered; a read error may explain this. V usage is TRBV7-9 and J usage is TRBJ2-3; 10 bases line up with TRBD2. Germline CDR1 reads SEHNR; CDR2 reads FQNEAQ (reference sequence). This CDR3 contains 16 residues. The chain's CDR3 is CSSSSGLAAAQDTQYF. The CDR3 DNA reads TGTTCCAGCAGCTCTGGACTAGCGGCCGCACAAGATACGCAGTATTTT.

In its sample, this clone was seen once. The V gene is TRBV6-5, the J gene TRBJ1-6; 7 bases are shared with TRBD1. This CDR3 is 15 amino acids long. Trimming took 0 bases from V and 9 from J; bases not matched to a gene: 5. CDR1 and CDR2 from the germline V gene are MNHEY and SVGAGI. CDR3 DNA sequence: TGTGCCAGCAGTTACTCGCAGGGGGTTAGTTCACCCCTCCACTTT. Protein: CASSYSQGVSSPLHF.

Regarding this clone: This same CDR3 is encoded by further DNA sequences in the sample. This rearrangement joins TRBV28 to TRBJ1-1, with 9 nucleotides matching TRBD1. Germline V gene data show CDR1 as MDHEN and CDR2 as SYDVKM. The CDR3 has 13 residues. The trim removed 6 bases at V and 1 base at J, leaving 0 bases unmatched. The DNA for the CDR3 is TGTGCCAGCAGGGGACAGGGGAACACTGAAGCTTTCTTT. This sequence encodes CASRGQGNTEAFF.

This chain joins TRBV11-2 and TRBJ1-2, with D tentatively TRBD1 (6 bases). The CDR3 spans 13 residues. Trimming shortened V by 5 bases and J by 2 bases, and 9 bases separated the two germline ends. The germline V gene has CDR1 SGHAT and CDR2 FQNNGV. As DNA, the CDR3 is TGTGCCAGCAGCACAGGGTTGAACTATGGCTACACCTTC. Protein product: CASSTGLNYGYTF.

The chain uses TRBV19 and TRBJ1-1, with D uncertain. CDR1 LNHDA and CDR2 SQIVND come from the germline V gene (reference sequence). Trimming removed 6 bases from V and 1 base from J, with 9 bases in between. The CDR3 extends over 13 amino acids. The CDR3, as DNA: TGTGCCAGTAGACTACGGGGGAACACTGAAGCTTTCTTT. Protein: CASRLRGNTEAFF.

The chain joins TRBV5-4 to TRBJ2-5; D not resolved. Trimming removed 1 base at V and 2 bases at J, with 9 bases between. The CDR3 covers 14 residues. Per germline, CDR1 SGHNT and CDR2 YYREEE (reference sequence). In nucleotides, the CDR3 is TGTGCCAGCAGCTTGCCTTTTAGACAAGAGACCCAGTACTTC. Its translation: CASSLPFRQETQYF.

CDR3 bases: TGTGCCAGCAGCTTAGGCGCTAGCGGCCAAAGCACAGATACGCAGTATTTT. Its protein is CASSLGASGQSTDTQYF. The chain uses TRBV7-9 and TRBJ2-3, with TRBD2 matching over 7 bases. V shed 1 base, J shed 0 bases, and the junction held 7 bases outside the gene matches. Germline CDR1 is SEHNR and CDR2 is FQNEAQ (reference sequence). There are 17 residues in the CDR3.

The V gene is TRBV11-2, the J gene TRBJ1-1; tentatively, D is TRBD1 (6 bases). The V end lost 3 bases, the J end lost 2 bases, and 10 bases lay between the germline ends. Germline V gives CDR1 SGHAT, CDR2 FQNNGV. The length of the CDR3 is 14 residues. CDR3 residues: CASSLLQGNTEAFF. CDR3 in DNA: TGTGCCAGCAGCTTGTTACAGGGAAACACTGAAGCTTTCTTT.

This chain joins TRBV28 and TRBJ2-1; possibly TRBD2 for D (5 bases). Trimming left V 6 bases short and J 9 bases short, with 15 bases between. The V gene's germline CDR1 is MDHEN and CDR2 SYDVKM. The CDR3 loop spans 13 amino acids. For the CDR3, the DNA is TGTGCCAGCAGGCTGCAGCCCGCGGGTGAGCAGTTCTTC. Encoded protein: CASRLQPAGEQFF.

The rearrangement joins TRBV19 to TRBJ2-5, with D maybe TRBD2 (6 bases). V dropped 5 bases and J dropped 5 bases, with 18 bases sitting between them. The CDR3 contains 15 residues. From germline, CDR1 is LNHDA and CDR2 SQIVND (reference sequence). The DNA for the CDR3 is TGTGCCAGTAGTGGAACAGCGGGCCCTCGGGAGACCCAGTACTTC. Translated, it gives CASSGTAGPRETQYF.

This clone has just one count. The V and J genes are TRBV5-4 and TRBJ1-1; 8 bases are shared with TRBD1. The CDR3 runs 14 residues. In germline, CDR1 is SGHNT, CDR2 YYREEE (reference sequence). Trimming removed 4 bases from V and 4 bases from J; junction bases left unmatched: 6. The CDR3 sequence is CASSSRQGITEAFF. The CDR3 nucleotides are TGTGCCAGCAGCAGCCGACAGGGGATCACTGAAGCTTTCTTT. Based on the CDR3 plus reference TRBV5-4 and TRBJ1-1, the full variable domain is ETGVTQSPTHLIKTRGQQVTLRCSSQSGHNTVSWYQQALGQGPQFIFQYYREEENGRGNFPPRFSGLQFPNYSSELNVNALELDDSALYLCASSSRQGITEAFFGQGTRLTVV.

This chain links TRBV9 with TRBJ2-6, with a weak D call TRBD2 (6 bases). The V end lost 4 bases, the J end lost 0 bases, and 17 bases lay between the germline ends. Germline CDR1 and CDR2: SGDLS and YYNGEE. The CDR3 is 18 amino acids. This CDR3 reads CASSQYGDSLSGANVLTF. CDR3 nucleotides: TGTGCCAGCAGCCAGTACGGGGACTCCCTCTCTGGGGCCAACGTCCTGACTTTC.

The chain combines TRBV7-6 with TRBJ2-1; 8 bases are a match to TRBD2. The germline gives CDR1 SGHVS, CDR2 FNYEAQ. The V gene end was trimmed by 4 bases and the J gene end by 2 bases; junction bases not matched to a gene: 10. The CDR3 is made up of 17 amino acids. The CDR3 reads CASSYQAGEGTYNEQFF. CDR3 sequence (DNA): TGTGCCAGCAGCTACCAAGCGGGAGAGGGCACCTACAATGAGCAGTTCTTC.

This clone was recorded a few times. CDR3 sequence: CSLRGALETQYF. The CDR3, as DNA: TGCAGCCTCAGGGGTGCATTAGAGACCCAGTACTTC. The genes are TRBV29-1 and TRBJ2-5; D is perhaps TRBD1 (6 bases). V gave up 8 bases and J gave up 4 bases, with 14 bases separating them. The CDR3 sequence is 12 residues long. Per germline, CDR1 SQVTM and CDR2 ANQGSEA.

The rearrangement joins TRBV11-3 to TRBJ2-3, with D unclear. V was clipped by 4 bases and J by 5 bases, with 16 bases between them. CDR1 SGHNT and CDR2 YENEEA come from the germline V gene. The CDR3 has 15 residues. The CDR3: CASSSRGPPGDTQYF. As DNA, the CDR3 is TGTGCCAGCAGCTCCCGAGGCCCGCCCGGAGATACGCAGTATTTT.

The rearrangement uses TRBV6-1 and TRBJ2-1; TRBD2 is a possible D gene (5 bases). Per germline, CDR1 MNHNS and CDR2 SASEGT. With 1 base removed from V and 8 bases from J, the gap between germline ends came to 15 bases. CDR3 size: 15 residues. DNA of the CDR3: TGTGCCAGCAGTGAAGGGACTCCCCGGGTAGATGAGCAGTTCTTC. Amino acid sequence: CASSEGTPRVDEQFF.

The rearrangement joins TRBV13 to TRBJ2-5, with 9 nucleotides matching TRBD2. Germline V CDR1 and CDR2: PRHDT, FYEKMQ (reference sequence). V gave up 5 bases and J gave up 5 bases; unmatched junction bases: 9. This CDR3 has 15 amino acids. This CDR3 reads CASSSLSGSLETQYF. CDR3 sequence (DNA): TGTGCCAGCAGCAGCCTTAGCGGGAGCCTGGAGACCCAGTACTTC.

The chain combines TRBV10-1 with TRBJ2-1; 10 positions match TRBD1. Trimming removed 5 bases from V and 8 bases from J; junction bases left unmatched: 6. Looked up from germline, CDR1 is WNHNN and CDR2 is SYGVQD (reference sequence). The CDR3 covers 14 residues. The CDR3 DNA reads TGCGCCAGCAGTCGCGGGACAGGGGTCGATGAGCAGTTCTTC. Translation gives CASSRGTGVDEQFF.

V usage is TRBV29-1 and J usage is TRBJ1-2, with TRBD1 as a possible D gene (5 bases). The V gene's germline CDR1 is SQVTM and CDR2 ANQGSEA. V dropped 6 bases and J dropped 7 bases, with 15 bases sitting between them. This CDR3 is built from 12 residues. The CDR3: CSVADSYSGYTF. The CDR3 DNA sequence: TGCAGCGTAGCCGACAGTTACTCTGGCTACACCTTC.